Each of the 25 T cell receptor beta chains below was sequenced from the same sample in a study of CD8 T cells in ankylosing spondylitis. Study-wide results and limits: There was a TCR beta motif, made of several highly homologous variants, that appeared characteristic of ankylosing spondylitis blood.

Their specific antigens are unknown. In TCRdb, the 5' RACE reads were re-called with MiXCR into one record per CDR3 protein. The sample contains 400,000 or so distinct CDR3 sequences, about 24% of which appear only once. Input material: blood, either unsorted or a sorted T cell fraction (not recorded which). These receptors were taken from a male donor with ankylosing spondylitis.

The chain is built from TRBV12-3 or TRBV12-4 and TRBJ2-1; possibly TRBD1 or TRBD2 for D (5 bases each). V lost 2 bases and J 10 bases, leaving 12 bases between the germline ends. The CDR3 is made up of 13 amino acids. The chain's CDR3 is CASSLFTRDEQFF. The DNA for the CDR3 is TGTGCCAGCAGTTTATTCACCAGGGACGAGCAGTTCTTC.

This clonotype has more than one count but fewer than ten. This rearrangement joins TRBV5-1 to TRBJ2-7; 10 bases map to TRBD2. V gave up 5 bases and J gave up 5 bases; unmatched junction bases: 7. CDR3 size: 14 residues. Germline CDR1 and CDR2: SGHRS and YFSETQ. CDR3 protein: CASSTASGSNEQYV. In DNA, the CDR3 is TGCGCCAGCAGTACGGCTAGCGGGAGTAACGAGCAGTACGTC.

This chain connects TRBV7-7 to TRBJ2-3; D perhaps matches TRBD2 (6 bases). V lost 5 bases and J lost 4, with 13 bases in between. There are 14 residues in the CDR3. CDR1 is SSHAT, CDR2 FNYEAQ, per germline (reference sequence). The CDR3 DNA follows: TGTGCCAGCAGCGCGAGACTAGACTCAGATACGCAGTATTTT. It yields the protein CASSARLDSDTQYF. The whole variable domain, filled in from reference TRBV7-7 and TRBJ2-3, reads GAGVSQSPRYKVTKRGQDVTLRCDPISSHATLYWYQQALGQGPEFLTYFNYEAQPDKSGLPSDRFSAERPEGSISTLTIQRTEQRDSAMYRCASSARLDSDTQYFGPGTRLTVL.

The chain links TRBV12-5 to TRBJ2-3; no clear D gene. Trimming removed 5 bases from V and 4 bases from J, with 16 bases in between. CDR3 length equals 15 residues. Germline CDR1 and CDR2: LGHNT and FRNRAP. CDR3 protein: CASGTRSLVADTQYF. CDR3 coding DNA: TGTGCTAGTGGTACGAGGAGTTTGGTGGCAGATACGCAGTATTTT.

This rearrangement joins TRBV12-3 or TRBV12-4 to TRBJ2-2; TRBD2 matches at 7 bases. With 7 bases clipped from V and 4 bases from J, the junction kept 9 bases outside the gene matches. CDR3 length: 15 residues. The CDR3 region is CASKPGGLSTGELFF. Here the CDR3 DNA reads TGTGCCAGCAAACCGGGGGGATTGAGCACCGGGGAGCTGTTTTTT.

The V call is TRBV19, the J call TRBJ2-3, with TRBD2 matching over 7 bases. V dropped 0 bases and J dropped 5; count of bases not matched to a gene: 2. Germline loops: CDR1 LNHDA, CDR2 SQIVND (reference sequence). The CDR3 has 14 residues. The CDR3 coding sequence is TGTGCCAGTAGTATAGATGGCGGGGGAGATACGCAGTATTTT. Its protein product is CASSIDGGGDTQYF.

This clonotype was counted only a few times. This chain connects TRBV27 to TRBJ2-7, with TRBD2 identical over 14 bases. The germline V gene has CDR1 MNHEY and CDR2 SMNVEV (reference sequence). Trimming cost V 11 bases and J 4 bases; bases outside gene matches: 4. The CDR3 extends over 13 amino acids. In DNA, the CDR3 is TGTGCCTGCCGACTAGCGGGAGGGTACGAGCAGTACTTC. This gives the protein CACRLAGGYEQYF.

This clonotype was counted between two and nine times. The gene calls are TRBV5-1 and TRBJ2-5; D perhaps matches TRBD1 (6 bases). The CDR3 totals 13 residues. The germline CDR1 and CDR2 sequences are SGHRS and YFSETQ. The V end was cut by 2 bases, the J end by 5 bases, with 10 bases between. CDR3 nucleotide sequence: TGCGCCAGCAGCTTACAGGGATGGGAGACCCAGTACTTC. This gives the protein CASSLQGWETQYF.

The V gene is TRBV7-8, the J gene TRBJ1-5; D remains unclear. The ends were cut back, 2 bases at V and 7 bases at J, with 6 bases in the middle. This CDR3 has 12 amino acids. CDR1 SGHVS and CDR2 FQNEAQ come from the germline V gene. Here the CDR3 DNA reads TGTGCCAGCAGCTTATGGACCCAGCCCCAGCATTTT. It specifies CASSLWTQPQHF.

The chain employs TRBV5-1 and TRBJ2-5, with 7 positions matching TRBD1. Germline CDR1 is SGHRS and CDR2 is YFSETQ. There are 12 residues in the CDR3. V lost 3 bases, J lost 10 bases, and 6 bases stayed unmatched. The CDR3 protein is CASSSDRVVQYF. The CDR3 bases are TGCGCCAGCAGCTCCGACAGGGTCGTCCAGTACTTC.

This clonotype was counted between two and nine times. The chain joins TRBV2 to TRBJ2-1; no definite D call. The V end lost 4 bases, the J end lost 7 bases, and 14 bases lay between the germline ends. The CDR3 covers 14 residues. Germline CDR1 SNHLY, CDR2 FYNNEI. CDR3: CASSVMSGVNEQFF. For the CDR3, the DNA is TGTGCCAGCAGTGTAATGTCGGGCGTGAATGAGCAGTTCTTC.

In its sample, this clonotype was seen a few times. The chain combines TRBV7-8 with TRBJ2-1; possible D gene TRBD1, 6 bases. In germline, CDR1 is SGHVS, CDR2 FQNEAQ. Trimming removed 2 bases at V and 4 bases at J, with 9 bases between. This CDR3 comprises 14 residues. CDR3 protein: CASSLIRGYNEQFF. CDR3 in DNA: TGTGCCAGCAGCTTAATAAGGGGGTACAATGAGCAGTTCTTC.

The rearrangement links TRBV2 to TRBJ1-6; D not resolved. The CDR3 totals 13 residues. CDR1 is SNHLY and CDR2 is FYNNEI in the germline V gene. The V and J ends lost 0 bases and 9 bases respectively, with 6 bases between them. The CDR3 loop reads CASSEALRSPLHF. Here the CDR3 DNA reads TGTGCCAGCAGTGAAGCGCTCCGTTCACCCCTCCACTTT.

This clonotype has a handful of counts. V and J are TRBV5-5 and TRBJ2-1, with 9 bases aligning to TRBD2. Looked up from germline, CDR1 is SGHKS and CDR2 is YYEKEE (reference sequence). The CDR3 extends over 16 amino acids. V gave up 0 bases and J gave up 7 bases; unmatched junction bases: 8. CDR3 sequence: CASSLALSSGVNEQFF. The CDR3 nucleotides read TGTGCCAGCAGCTTGGCGTTGTCTAGCGGGGTTAATGAGCAGTTCTTC.

Only a few counts were recorded for this clonotype. V usage is TRBV6-2 or TRBV6-3 and J usage is TRBJ2-1; 12 bases fit TRBD2. The length of the CDR3 is 16 residues. Germline CDR1 reads MNHEY; CDR2 reads SVGEGT. V lost 3 bases and J lost 4; bases outside the gene matches: 4. Written as DNA, the CDR3 is TGTGCCAGCAGTTATCCTGGACTAGCGGGGTACAATGAGCAGTTCTTC. Translating it yields CASSYPGLAGYNEQFF.

This chain connects TRBV10-3 to TRBJ1-6; D unclear. Germline V gives CDR1 ENHRY, CDR2 SYGVKD. The CDR3 has 14 amino acids. Trimming removed 3 bases at V and 8 bases at J, with 11 bases between. The CDR3 sequence is CAISDDGSYSPLHF. The CDR3 DNA reads TGTGCCATCAGTGATGACGGGTCGTATTCACCCCTCCACTTT.

The chain employs TRBV28 and TRBJ2-4; possible D gene TRBD2, 5 bases. CDR3 size: 13 residues. Trimming removed 5 bases at V and 0 bases at J, with 5 bases between. CDR1 is MDHEN and CDR2 is SYDVKM in the germline V gene. The CDR3 loop is CASSEGAKNIQYF. CDR3 nucleotide sequence: TGTGCCAGCAGTGAGGGAGCCAAAAACATTCAGTACTTC.

The chain carries TRBV20-1 and TRBJ2-1, with D uncertain. The germline V gene has CDR1 DFQATT and CDR2 SNEGSKA (reference sequence). V lost 5 bases, J lost 4 bases, and 15 bases lay in between. The CDR3 loop spans 14 amino acids. DNA for the CDR3: TGCAGTGCTCGATGGACCCGGCGGTACAATGAGCAGTTCTTC. Amino acids: CSARWTRRYNEQFF.

The chain combines TRBV29-1 with TRBJ2-3, with 8 bases lining up with TRBD2. Germline V CDR1 and CDR2: SQVTM, ANQGSEA. Trimming cost V 4 bases and J 2 bases; bases outside gene matches: 5. This CDR3 is built from 14 residues. CDR3 bases: TGCAGCGTTGTTGGTAGCGGGAACACAGATACGCAGTATTTT. This encodes CSVVGSGNTDTQYF.

This clonotype was seen just once. The chain carries TRBV25-1 and TRBJ2-1; 8 bases are shared with TRBD1. V was clipped by 8 bases and J by 4 bases; unmatched bases: 7. CDR3 length equals 14 residues. The germline V gene has CDR1 MGHDK and CDR2 SYGVNS. The CDR3 spells CASRPGQDYNEQFF. The CDR3 DNA sequence: TGTGCCAGCCGTCCGGGACAGGATTACAATGAGCAGTTCTTC.

The chain joins TRBV5-1 to TRBJ2-3; no clear D. Looked up from germline, CDR1 is SGHRS and CDR2 is YFSETQ. Trimming removed 5 bases from V and 2 bases from J, with 12 bases in between. The CDR3 totals 14 residues. CDR3: CASRRKVDTDTQYF. In DNA, the CDR3 is TGCGCCAGCAGACGGAAGGTCGACACAGATACGCAGTATTTT.

The chain carries TRBV19 and TRBJ2-1; the D gene could be TRBD1 or TRBD2 (7 bases each). From germline, CDR1 is LNHDA and CDR2 SQIVND (reference sequence). This CDR3 spans 15 amino acids. With 5 bases removed from V and 5 bases from J, the gap between germline ends came to 16 bases. Here the CDR3 reads CASSPRGTTNNEQFF. The CDR3 coding sequence is TGTGCCAGTAGTCCCAGGGGGACTACGAACAATGAGCAGTTCTTC.

The genes are TRBV6-5 and TRBJ1-2; no clear D. The germline V and J ends were trimmed by 2 bases and 4 bases, with 8 bases remaining between them. This CDR3 is 13 amino acids long. Germline-derived CDR1 and CDR2 are MNHEY and SVGAGI. CDR3 coding DNA: TGTGCCAGCAGTTACGGACCCCCCTATGGCTACACCTTC. Protein sequence: CASSYGPPYGYTF.

This chain uses TRBV6-4 with TRBJ2-7; 11 bases are a match to TRBD1. Unmatched junction bases numbered 8, after V lost 3 bases and J lost 1 base. CDR3 length: 17 amino acids. Germline CDR1 is MRHNA and CDR2 is SNTAGT. CDR3 nucleotides: TGTGCCAGCAGTGAACCCGGACAGGGGGCAGTGTCCTACGAGCAGTACTTC. Amino acid sequence: CASSEPGQGAVSYEQYF.

This clonotype was detected a few times. The V and J genes are TRBV20-1 and TRBJ1-3; 7 bases align to TRBD1. CDR3 size: 15 residues. Germline V gives CDR1 DFQATT, CDR2 SNEGSKA (reference sequence). V trimming: 6 bases; J trimming: 0 bases; junction bases outside the gene matches: 8. For the CDR3, the DNA is TGCAGTGCGAGGGACAGCCAATTCTCTGGAAACACCATATATTTT. This encodes CSARDSQFSGNTIYF.